This T cell receptor (beta chain) is drawn from a study of regulatory T cells in long-lasting Graves disease. The time point here: newly diagnosed GD, antithyroid drugs for less than 3 months. The authors made the TCR library using RNA they extracted from PBMCs. V was clipped by 6 bases and J by 8 bases, with 22 bases between them. The CDR3 runs 15 residues. For TCR beta, libraries came from iRepertoire HTBI primers and Arm-PCR of CDR3 regions. TCRdb itself ran the multiplex PCR reads through MiXCR, one entry per CDR3 protein. The table records 530,000 or so distinct CDR3 sequences, about 15% of them present only once. This same sample was also taken into another study, of T cells in Graves' hyperthyroidism and ophthalmopathy.

This receptor was identified in a man younger than 35 with Graves disease. Sequencing used peripheral blood mononuclear cells (PBMCs), obtained at new diagnosis, from a patient treated with antithyroid drugs. V usage is TRBV12-3 or TRBV12-4 and J usage is TRBJ1-2; D not resolved. The DNA for the CDR3 is TGTGCCAGCAGCCCGCGGGTCCGAACCTCGTCCGGCTACACCTTC. Translating gives CASSPRVRTSSGYTF.